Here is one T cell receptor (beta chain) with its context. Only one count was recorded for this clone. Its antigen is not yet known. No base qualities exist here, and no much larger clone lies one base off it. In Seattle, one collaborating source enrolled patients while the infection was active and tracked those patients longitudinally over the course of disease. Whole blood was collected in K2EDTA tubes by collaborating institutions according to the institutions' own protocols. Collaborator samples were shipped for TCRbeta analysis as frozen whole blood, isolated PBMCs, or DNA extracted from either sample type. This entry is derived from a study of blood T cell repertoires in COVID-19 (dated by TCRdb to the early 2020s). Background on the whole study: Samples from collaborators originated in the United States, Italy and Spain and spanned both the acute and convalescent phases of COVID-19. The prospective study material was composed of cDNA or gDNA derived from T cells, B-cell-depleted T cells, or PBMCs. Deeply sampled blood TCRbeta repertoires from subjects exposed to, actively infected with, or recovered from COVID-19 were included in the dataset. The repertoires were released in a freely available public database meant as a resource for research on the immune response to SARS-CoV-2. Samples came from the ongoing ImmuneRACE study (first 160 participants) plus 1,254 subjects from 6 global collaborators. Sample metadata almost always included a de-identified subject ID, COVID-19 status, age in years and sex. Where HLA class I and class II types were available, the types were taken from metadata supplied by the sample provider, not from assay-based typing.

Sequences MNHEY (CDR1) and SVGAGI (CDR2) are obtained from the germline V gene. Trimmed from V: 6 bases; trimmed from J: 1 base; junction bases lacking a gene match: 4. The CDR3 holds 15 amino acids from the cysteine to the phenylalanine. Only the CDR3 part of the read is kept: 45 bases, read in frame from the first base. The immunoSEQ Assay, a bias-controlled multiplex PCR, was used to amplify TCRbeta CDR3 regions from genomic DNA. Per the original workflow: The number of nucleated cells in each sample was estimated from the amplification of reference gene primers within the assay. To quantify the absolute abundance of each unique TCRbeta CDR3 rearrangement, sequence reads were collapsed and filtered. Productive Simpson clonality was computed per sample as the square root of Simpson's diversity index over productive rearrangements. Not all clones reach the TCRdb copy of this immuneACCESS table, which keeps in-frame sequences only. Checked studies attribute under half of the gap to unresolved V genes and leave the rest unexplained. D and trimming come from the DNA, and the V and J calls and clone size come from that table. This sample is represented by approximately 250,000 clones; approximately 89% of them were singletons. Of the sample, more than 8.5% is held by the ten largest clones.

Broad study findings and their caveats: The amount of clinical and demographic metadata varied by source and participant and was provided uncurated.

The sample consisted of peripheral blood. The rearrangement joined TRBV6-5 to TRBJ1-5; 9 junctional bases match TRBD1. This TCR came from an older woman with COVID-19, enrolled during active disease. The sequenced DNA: TGTGCCAGCAGCCTCGGGACAGGGAGCAATCAGCCCCAGCATTTT. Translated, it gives CASSLGTGSNQPQHF.